These 5 T cell receptor beta chains share one sample of origin, sequenced in a study of blood T cell repertoires in COVID-19. Using immunoSEQ multiplex PCR, the repertoire was profiled, and TCRdb retains in-frame clones only, with some absent. The sample includes about 200,000 clones, roughly 85% of them seen just once. Sequenced: peripheral blood. The receptors come from a woman aged 70-85 years with COVID-19, enrolled during active disease.

The chain joins TRBV19 to TRBJ2-7, with 8 positions matching TRBD1. Germline trimming cut 8 bases from V and 3 bases from J; bases unmatched to any gene: 18. Germline V lookup: CDR1 LNHDA, CDR2 SQIVND (reference sequence). The CDR3 runs to 17 residues. The CDR3: CASSLDDRTGPYYEQYF. As DNA, the CDR3 is TGTGCCAGTTCCCTTGATGACAGGACAGGGCCCTACTACGAGCAGTACTTC.

The J gene is TRBJ2-3, the V gene TRBV14, with 10 bases that match TRBD2. This CDR3 is built from 17 residues. Germline lookup yields CDR1 SGHDN and CDR2 FVKESK. V gave up 3 bases and J gave up 0 bases; unmatched junction bases: 6. The CDR3 DNA follows: TGTGCCAGCAGCCACGGGACTAGCGTGACTAGCACAGATACGCAGTATTTT. It encodes CASSHGTSVTSTDTQYF.

The chain links TRBV6-5 to TRBJ2-3; D is unresolved. This CDR3 region has 14 residues. V was trimmed by 4 bases and J by 6 bases, leaving 14 bases between them. Per germline, CDR1 MNHEY and CDR2 SVGAGI. CDR3 coding DNA: TGTGCCAGCAGTTTGTTTTTCTACGGGGATACGCAGTATTTT. Translated, it gives CASSLFFYGDTQYF.

This chain connects TRBV9 to TRBJ2-7; no clear D gene. The CDR3 spans 14 residues. Germline CDR1 is SGDLS and CDR2 is YYNGEE. The V end lost 1 base, the J end lost 6 bases, and 14 bases lay between the germline ends. DNA for the CDR3: TGTGCCAGCAGCGTAAGGCCTGACTCCGCCGAGCAGTACTTC. Its translation is CASSVRPDSAEQYF.

The V gene is TRBV7-2, the J gene TRBJ1-1; 9 bases match TRBD1. J was trimmed by 3 bases and V by 5 bases; bases with no gene match: 4. In germline, CDR1 is SGHTA, CDR2 FQGNSA. The CDR3 extends over 14 amino acids. CDR3: CASSQGQGYTEAFF. The CDR3 DNA reads as TGTGCCAGCAGCCAGGGACAGGGCTACACTGAAGCTTTCTTT.